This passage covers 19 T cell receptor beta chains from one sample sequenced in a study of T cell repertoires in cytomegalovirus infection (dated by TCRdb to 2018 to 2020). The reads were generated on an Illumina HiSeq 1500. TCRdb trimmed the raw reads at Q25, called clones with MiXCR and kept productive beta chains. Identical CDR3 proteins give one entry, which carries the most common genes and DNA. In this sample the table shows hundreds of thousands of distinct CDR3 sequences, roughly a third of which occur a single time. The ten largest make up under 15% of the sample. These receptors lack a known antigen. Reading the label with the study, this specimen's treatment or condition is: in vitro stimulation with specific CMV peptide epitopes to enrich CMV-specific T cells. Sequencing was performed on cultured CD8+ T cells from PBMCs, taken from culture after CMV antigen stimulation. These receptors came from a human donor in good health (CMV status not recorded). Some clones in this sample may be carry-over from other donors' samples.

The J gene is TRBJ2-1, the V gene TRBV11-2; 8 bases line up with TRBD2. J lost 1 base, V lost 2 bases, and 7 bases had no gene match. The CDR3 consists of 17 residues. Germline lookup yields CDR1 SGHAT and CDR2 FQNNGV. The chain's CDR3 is CASSLSRAGASYNEQFF. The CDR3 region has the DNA TGTGCCAGCAGCTTATCAAGAGCGGGGGCGTCCTACAATGAGCAGTTCTTC. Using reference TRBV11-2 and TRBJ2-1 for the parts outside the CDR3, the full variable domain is EAGVAQSPRYKIIEKRQSVAFWCNPISGHATLYWYQQILGQGPKLLIQFQNNGVVDDSQLPKDRFSAERLKGVDSTLKIQPAKLEDSAVYLCASSLSRAGASYNEQFFGPGTRLTVL.

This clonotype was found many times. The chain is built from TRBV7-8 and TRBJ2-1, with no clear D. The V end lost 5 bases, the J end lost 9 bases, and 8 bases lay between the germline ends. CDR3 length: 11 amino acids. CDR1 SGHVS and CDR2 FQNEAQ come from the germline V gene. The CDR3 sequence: CASSPAIEQFF. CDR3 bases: TGTGCCAGCAGCCCCGCCATTGAGCAGTTCTTC.

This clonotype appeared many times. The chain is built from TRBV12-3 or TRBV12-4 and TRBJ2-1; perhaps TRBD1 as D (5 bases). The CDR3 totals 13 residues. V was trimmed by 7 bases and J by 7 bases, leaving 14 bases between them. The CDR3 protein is CASTRAPGNEQFF. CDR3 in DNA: TGTGCCAGCACCCGGGCCCCAGGGAATGAGCAGTTCTTC.

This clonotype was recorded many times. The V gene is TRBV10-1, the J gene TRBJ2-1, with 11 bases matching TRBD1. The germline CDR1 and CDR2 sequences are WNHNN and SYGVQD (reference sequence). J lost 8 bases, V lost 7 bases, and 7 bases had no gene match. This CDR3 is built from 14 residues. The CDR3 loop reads CASTEGQGADEQFF. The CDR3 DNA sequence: TGCGCCAGCACCGAAGGACAGGGGGCCGATGAGCAGTTCTTC.

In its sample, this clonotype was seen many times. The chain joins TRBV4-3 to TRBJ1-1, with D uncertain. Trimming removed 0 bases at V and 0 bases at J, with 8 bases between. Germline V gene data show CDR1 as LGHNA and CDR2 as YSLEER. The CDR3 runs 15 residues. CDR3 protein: CASSQDPGVNTEAFF. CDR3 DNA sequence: TGCGCCAGCAGCCAAGATCCGGGCGTGAACACTGAAGCTTTCTTT.

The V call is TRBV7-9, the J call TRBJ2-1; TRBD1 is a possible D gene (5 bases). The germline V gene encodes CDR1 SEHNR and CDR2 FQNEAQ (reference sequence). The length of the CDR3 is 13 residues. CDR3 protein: CVSQGSPIDEQFF. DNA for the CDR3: TGTGTCAGTCAGGGATCTCCTATCGATGAGCAGTTCTTC. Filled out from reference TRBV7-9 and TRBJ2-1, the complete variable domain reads DTGVSQNPRHKITKRGQNVTFRCDPISEHNRLYWYRQTLGQGPEFLTYFQNEAQLEKSRLLSDRFSAERPKGSFSTLEIQRTEQGDSAMYLCVSQGSPIDEQFFGPGTRLTVL.

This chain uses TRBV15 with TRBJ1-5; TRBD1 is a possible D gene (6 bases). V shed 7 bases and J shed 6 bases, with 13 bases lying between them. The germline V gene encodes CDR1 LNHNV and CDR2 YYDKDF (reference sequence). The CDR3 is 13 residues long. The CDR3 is CATTRGTGQPQHF. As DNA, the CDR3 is TGTGCCACCACCAGGGGCACGGGTCAGCCCCAGCATTTT.

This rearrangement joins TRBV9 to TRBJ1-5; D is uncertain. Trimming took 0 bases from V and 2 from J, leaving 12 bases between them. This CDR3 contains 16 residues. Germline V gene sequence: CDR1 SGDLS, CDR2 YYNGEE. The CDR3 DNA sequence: TGTGCCAGCAGCGTAGGTGAGGGTTTGGGCAATCAGCCCCAGCATTTT. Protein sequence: CASSVGEGLGNQPQHF.

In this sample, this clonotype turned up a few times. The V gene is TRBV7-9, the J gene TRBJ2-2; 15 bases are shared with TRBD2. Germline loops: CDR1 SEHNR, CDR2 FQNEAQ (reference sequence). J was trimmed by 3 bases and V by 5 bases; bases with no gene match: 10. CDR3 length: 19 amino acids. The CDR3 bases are TGTGCCAGCAGCCAATACCCGGGACTAGCGGGGGGCTACACCGGGGAGCTGTTTTTT. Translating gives CASSQYPGLAGGYTGELFF.

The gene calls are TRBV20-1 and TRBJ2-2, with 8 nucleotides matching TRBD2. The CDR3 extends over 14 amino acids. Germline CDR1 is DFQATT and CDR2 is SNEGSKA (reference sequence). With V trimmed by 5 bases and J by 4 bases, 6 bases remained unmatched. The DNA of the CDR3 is TGCAGTGCTGATAGCGGGGCCCTCACCGGGGAGCTGTTTTTT. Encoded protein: CSADSGALTGELFF.

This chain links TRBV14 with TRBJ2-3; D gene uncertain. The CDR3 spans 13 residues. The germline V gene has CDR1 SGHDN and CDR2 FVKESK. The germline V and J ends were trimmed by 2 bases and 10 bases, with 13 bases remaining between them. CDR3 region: CASSQPGEVSQYF. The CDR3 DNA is TGTGCCAGCAGCCAACCAGGAGAAGTTTCGCAGTATTTT.

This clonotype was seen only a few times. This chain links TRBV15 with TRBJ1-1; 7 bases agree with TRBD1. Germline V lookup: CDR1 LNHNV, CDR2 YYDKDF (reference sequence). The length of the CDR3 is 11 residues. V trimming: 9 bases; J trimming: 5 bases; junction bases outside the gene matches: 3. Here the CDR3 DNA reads TGTGCCACTGAGACAGGGACTGAAGCTTTCTTT. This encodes CATETGTEAFF.

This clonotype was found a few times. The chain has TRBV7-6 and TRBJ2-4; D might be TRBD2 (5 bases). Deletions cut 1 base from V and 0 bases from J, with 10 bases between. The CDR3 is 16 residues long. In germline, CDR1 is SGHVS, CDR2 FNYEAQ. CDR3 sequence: CASSLGEGKAKNIQYF. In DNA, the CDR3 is TGTGCCAGCAGCTTAGGTGAGGGTAAAGCCAAAAACATTCAGTACTTC.

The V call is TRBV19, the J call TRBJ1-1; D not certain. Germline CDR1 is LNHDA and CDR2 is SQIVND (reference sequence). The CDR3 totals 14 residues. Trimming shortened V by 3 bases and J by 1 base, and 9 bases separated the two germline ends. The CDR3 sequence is CASSIGSRNTEAFF. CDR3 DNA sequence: TGTGCCAGTAGTATTGGAAGCAGGAACACTGAAGCTTTCTTT.

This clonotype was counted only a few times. CDR3 loop: CASSSGTGAPVGAFF. The CDR3 DNA reads TGTGCCAGCAGCTCCGGGACAGGGGCGCCGGTTGGGGCTTTCTTT. This chain uses TRBV5-4 with TRBJ1-1, with TRBD1 matching over 10 bases. CDR1 SGHNT and CDR2 YYREEE come from the germline V gene (reference sequence). The junction had 13 bases not matched to a gene; V was cut back by 3 bases and J by 11 bases. The CDR3 totals 15 residues.

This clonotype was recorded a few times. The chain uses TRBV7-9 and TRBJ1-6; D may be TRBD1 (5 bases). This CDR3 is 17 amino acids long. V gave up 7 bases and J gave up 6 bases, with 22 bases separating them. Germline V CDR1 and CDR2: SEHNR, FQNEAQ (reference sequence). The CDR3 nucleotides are TGTGCCAGCACTACCTTCGGGGCCAGCGGATTTAATTCACCCCTCCACTTT. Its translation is CASTTFGASGFNSPLHF. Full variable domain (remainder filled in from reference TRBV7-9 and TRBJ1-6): DTGVSQNPRHKITKRGQNVTFRCDPISEHNRLYWYRQTLGQGPEFLTYFQNEAQLEKSRLLSDRFSAERPKGSFSTLEIQRTEQGDSAMYLCASTTFGASGFNSPLHFGNGTRLTVT.

CDR3 DNA: TGCAGTGCTAGAGTGGATGGAGGCGGGCCTGAGAAGTATTTT. This encodes CSARVDGGGPEKYF. V gene TRBV20-1 combines with J gene TRBJ2-3; maybe TRBD2 (5 bases). Per the germline V gene, CDR1 is DFQATT and CDR2 is SNEGSKA (reference sequence). CDR3 length: 14 residues. V dropped 1 base and J dropped 13 bases, with 21 bases sitting between them.

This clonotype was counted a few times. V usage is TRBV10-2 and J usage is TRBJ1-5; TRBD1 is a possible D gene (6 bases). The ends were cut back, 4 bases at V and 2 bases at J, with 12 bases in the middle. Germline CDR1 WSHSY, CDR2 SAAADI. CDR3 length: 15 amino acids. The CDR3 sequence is CASSGGGDRNQPQHF. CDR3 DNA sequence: TGCGCCAGCAGTGGTGGGGGCGATCGCAATCAGCCCCAGCATTTT.

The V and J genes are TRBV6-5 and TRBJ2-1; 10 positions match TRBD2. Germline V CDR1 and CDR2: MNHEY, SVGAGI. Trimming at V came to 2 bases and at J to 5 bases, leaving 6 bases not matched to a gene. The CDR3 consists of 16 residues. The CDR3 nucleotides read TGTGCCAGCAGTTACAACCTAGCGGGGGCGAACAATGAGCAGTTCTTC. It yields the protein CASSYNLAGANNEQFF.